The TCR beta chain described here comes from a study of T cells and Merkel cell carcinoma outcomes. The method was immunoSEQ multiplex PCR; TCRdb's version includes in-frame clones alone and lacks a portion of them. The table includes under 20,000 clones, 82% detected once. Of note for this clone: Its antigen is still unknown.

Study-level findings and limits: Reportedly, T-cell repertoire with density predicts Merkel cell carcinoma outcomes.

The sequenced sample consisted of tumor tissue from Merkel cell carcinoma. The clonotype comes from a human donor with Merkel cell carcinoma.

CDR3 sequence: CASSFRTSGTYNEQFF. The DNA of the CDR3 is TGTGCCAGCAGTTTCAGGACTAGCGGGACATACAATGAGCAGTTCTTC. The genes are TRBV6-5 and TRBJ2-1; 12 bases map to TRBD2. This CDR3 is built from 16 residues. V was clipped by 4 bases and J by 4 bases; unmatched bases: 5. Germline values: CDR1 MNHEY, CDR2 SVGAGI.